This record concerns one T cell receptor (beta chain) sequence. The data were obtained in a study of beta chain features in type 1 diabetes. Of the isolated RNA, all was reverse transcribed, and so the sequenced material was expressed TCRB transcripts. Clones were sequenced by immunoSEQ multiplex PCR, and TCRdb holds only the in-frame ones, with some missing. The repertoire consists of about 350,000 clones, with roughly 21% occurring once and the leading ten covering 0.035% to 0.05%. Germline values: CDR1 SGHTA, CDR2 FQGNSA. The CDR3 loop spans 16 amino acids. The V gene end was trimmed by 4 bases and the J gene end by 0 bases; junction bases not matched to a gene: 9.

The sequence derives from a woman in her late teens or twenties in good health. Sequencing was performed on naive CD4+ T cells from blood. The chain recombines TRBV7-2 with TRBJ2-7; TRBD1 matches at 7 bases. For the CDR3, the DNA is TGTGCCAGCAGCTCAGCCGCTAGGGACAGCTCCTACGAGCAGTACTTC. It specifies CASSSAARDSSYEQYF.